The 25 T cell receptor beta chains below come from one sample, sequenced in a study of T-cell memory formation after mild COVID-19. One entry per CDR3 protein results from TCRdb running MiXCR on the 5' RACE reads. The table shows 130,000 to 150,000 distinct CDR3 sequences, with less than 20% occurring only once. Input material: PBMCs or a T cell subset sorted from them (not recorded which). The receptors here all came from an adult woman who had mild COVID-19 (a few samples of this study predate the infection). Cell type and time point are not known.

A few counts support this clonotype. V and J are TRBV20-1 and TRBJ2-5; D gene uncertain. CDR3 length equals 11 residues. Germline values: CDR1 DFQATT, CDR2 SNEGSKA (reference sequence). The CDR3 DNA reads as TGCAGCATTGGGTACCAAGAGACCCAGTACTTC. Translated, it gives CSIGYQETQYF.

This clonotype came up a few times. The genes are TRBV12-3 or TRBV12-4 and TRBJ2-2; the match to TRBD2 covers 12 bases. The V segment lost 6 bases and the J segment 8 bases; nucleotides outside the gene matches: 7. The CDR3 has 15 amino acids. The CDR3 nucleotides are TGTGCCAGCAGCGACAGACTAGCGGGAGTAGGGGAGCTGTTTTTT. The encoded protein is CASSDRLAGVGELFF.

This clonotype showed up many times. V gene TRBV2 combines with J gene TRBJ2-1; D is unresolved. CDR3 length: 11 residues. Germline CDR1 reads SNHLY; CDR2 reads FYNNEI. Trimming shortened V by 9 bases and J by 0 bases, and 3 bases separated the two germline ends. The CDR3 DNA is TGTGCCAGGGGCTCCTACAATGAGCAGTTCTTC. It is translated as CARGSYNEQFF.

CDR3 nucleotides: TGCGCCAGCAGCTGGGGGACAGGGAATGGCTACACCTTC. This encodes CASSWGTGNGYTF. The chain employs TRBV5-1 and TRBJ1-2, with 9 bases identical to TRBD1. With V trimmed by 3 bases and J by 6 bases, 3 bases remained unmatched. The CDR3 contains 13 residues. The germline gives CDR1 SGHRS, CDR2 YFSETQ.

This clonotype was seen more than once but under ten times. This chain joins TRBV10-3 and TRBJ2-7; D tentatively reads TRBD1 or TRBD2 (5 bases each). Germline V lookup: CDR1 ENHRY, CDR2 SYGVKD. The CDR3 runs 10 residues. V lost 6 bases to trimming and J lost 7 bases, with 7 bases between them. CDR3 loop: CAISEGEQYF. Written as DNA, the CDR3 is TGTGCCATCAGCGAGGGGGAGCAGTACTTC.

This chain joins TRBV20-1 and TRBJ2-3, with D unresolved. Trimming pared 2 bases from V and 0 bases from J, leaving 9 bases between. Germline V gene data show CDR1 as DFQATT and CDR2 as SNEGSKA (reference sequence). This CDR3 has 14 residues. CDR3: CSARRLTSTDTQYF. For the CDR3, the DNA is TGCAGTGCTAGACGGCTAACTAGCACAGATACGCAGTATTTT.

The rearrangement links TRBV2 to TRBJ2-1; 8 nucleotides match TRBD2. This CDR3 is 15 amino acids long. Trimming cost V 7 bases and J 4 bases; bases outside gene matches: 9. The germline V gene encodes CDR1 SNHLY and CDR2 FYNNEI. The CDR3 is CASKEIGLAYNEQFF. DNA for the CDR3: TGTGCCAGCAAAGAAATAGGACTAGCATACAATGAGCAGTTCTTC.

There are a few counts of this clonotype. The chain's CDR3 is CASTFRGVNTGELFF. CDR3 bases: TGTGCCAGCACCTTTCGCGGAGTTAACACCGGGGAGCTGTTTTTT. The chain recombines TRBV11-1 with TRBJ2-2; the D is unclear. CDR3 length: 15 residues. V shed 7 bases and J shed 2 bases, with 14 bases lying between them. From germline, CDR1 is SGHAT and CDR2 FQDESV (reference sequence).

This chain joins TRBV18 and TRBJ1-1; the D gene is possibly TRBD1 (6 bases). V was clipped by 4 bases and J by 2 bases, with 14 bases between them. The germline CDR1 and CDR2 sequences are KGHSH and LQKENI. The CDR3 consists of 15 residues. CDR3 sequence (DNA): TGTGCCAGCTCACGCCGGGAGGGGGGAAACACTGAAGCTTTCTTT. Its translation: CASSRREGGNTEAFF. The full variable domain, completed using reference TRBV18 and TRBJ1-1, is NAGVMQNPRHLVRRRGQEARLRCSPMKGHSHVYWYRQLPEEGLKFMVYLQKENIIDESGMPKERFSAEFPKEGPSILRIQQVVRGDSAAYFCASSRREGGNTEAFFGQGTRLTVV.

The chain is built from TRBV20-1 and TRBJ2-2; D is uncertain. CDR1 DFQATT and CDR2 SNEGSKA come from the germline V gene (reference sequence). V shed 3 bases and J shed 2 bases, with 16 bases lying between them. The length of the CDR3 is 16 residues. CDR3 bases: TGCAGTGCTAGCCCAACCTACCCCGCCAACACCGGGGAGCTGTTTTTT. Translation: CSASPTYPANTGELFF.

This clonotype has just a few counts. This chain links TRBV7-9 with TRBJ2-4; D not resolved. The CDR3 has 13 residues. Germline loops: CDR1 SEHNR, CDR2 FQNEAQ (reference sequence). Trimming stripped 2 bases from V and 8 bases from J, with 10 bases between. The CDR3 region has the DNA TGTGCCAGCAGCTTACCTTCCATCTACATTCAGTACTTC. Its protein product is CASSLPSIYIQYF.

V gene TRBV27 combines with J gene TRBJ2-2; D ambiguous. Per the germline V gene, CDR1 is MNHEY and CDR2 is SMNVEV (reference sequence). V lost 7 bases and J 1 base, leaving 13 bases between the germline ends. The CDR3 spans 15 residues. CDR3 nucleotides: TGTGCCAGCACCGTGGCCAGAAAGAACACCGGGGAGCTGTTTTTT. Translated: CASTVARKNTGELFF.

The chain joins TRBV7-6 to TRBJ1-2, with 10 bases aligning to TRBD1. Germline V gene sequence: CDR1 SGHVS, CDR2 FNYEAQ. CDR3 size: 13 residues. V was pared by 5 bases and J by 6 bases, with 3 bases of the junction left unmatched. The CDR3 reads CASSRGTGDGYTF. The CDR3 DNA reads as TGTGCCAGCAGCCGTGGGACAGGGGATGGCTACACCTTC.

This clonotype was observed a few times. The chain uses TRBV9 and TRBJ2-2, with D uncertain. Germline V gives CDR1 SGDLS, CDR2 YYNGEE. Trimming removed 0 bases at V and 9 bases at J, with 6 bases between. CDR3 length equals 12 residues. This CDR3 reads CASSVVGRELFF. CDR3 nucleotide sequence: TGTGCCAGCAGCGTAGTGGGCCGGGAGCTGTTTTTT.

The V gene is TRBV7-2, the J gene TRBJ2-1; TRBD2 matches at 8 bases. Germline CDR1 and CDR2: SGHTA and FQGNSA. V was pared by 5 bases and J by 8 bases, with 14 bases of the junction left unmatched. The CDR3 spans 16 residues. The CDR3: CASSMGNAGGLHEQFF. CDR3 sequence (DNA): TGTGCCAGCAGCATGGGGAACGCGGGGGGTTTGCATGAGCAGTTCTTC.

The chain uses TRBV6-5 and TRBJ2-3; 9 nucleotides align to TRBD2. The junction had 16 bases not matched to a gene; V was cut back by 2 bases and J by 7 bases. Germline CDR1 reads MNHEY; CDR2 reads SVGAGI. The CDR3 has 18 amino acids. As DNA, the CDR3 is TGTGCCAGCAGTTACCCCCCGGGGCGGGAGGGCCGTTCACATACGCAGTATTTT. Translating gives CASSYPPGREGRSHTQYF.

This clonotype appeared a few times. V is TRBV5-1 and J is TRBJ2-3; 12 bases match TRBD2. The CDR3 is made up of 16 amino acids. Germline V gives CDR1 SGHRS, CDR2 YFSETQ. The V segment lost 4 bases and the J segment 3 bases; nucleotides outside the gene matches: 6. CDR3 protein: CASSKDGLAGTDTQYF. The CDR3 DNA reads TGCGCCAGCAGCAAAGATGGACTAGCGGGGACAGATACGCAGTATTTT.

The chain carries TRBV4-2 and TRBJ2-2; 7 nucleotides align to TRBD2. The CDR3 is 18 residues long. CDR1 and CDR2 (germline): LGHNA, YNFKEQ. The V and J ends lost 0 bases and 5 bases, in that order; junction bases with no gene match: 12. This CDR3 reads CASSQDLWASGLTGELFF. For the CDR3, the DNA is TGTGCCAGCAGCCAAGATCTATGGGCTAGCGGCTTGACCGGGGAGCTGTTTTTT.

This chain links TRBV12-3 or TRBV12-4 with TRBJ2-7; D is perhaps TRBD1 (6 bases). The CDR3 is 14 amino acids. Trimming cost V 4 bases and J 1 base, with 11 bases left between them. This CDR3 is CASSSQGGSYEQYF. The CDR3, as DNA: TGTGCCAGCAGTTCACAGGGTGGTTCCTACGAGCAGTACTTC.

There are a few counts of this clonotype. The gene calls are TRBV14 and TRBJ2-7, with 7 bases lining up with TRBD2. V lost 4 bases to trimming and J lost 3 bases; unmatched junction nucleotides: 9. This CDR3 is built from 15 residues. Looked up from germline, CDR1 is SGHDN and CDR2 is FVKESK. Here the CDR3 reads CASSRKSGTNYEQYF. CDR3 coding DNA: TGTGCCAGCAGCCGGAAATCCGGGACTAACTACGAGCAGTACTTC.

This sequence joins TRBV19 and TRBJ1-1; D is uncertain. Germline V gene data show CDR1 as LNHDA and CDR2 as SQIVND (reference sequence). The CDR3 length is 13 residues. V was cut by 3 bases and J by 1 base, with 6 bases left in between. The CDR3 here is CASSISPNTEAFF. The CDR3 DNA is TGTGCCAGTAGTATTTCCCCGAACACTGAAGCTTTCTTT.

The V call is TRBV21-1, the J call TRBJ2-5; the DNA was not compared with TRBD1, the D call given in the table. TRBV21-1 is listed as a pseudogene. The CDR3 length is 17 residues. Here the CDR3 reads CASSKSSADRGQETQYF. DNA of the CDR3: TGTGCCAGCAGCAAAAGTAGCGCGGACAGGGGGCAAGAGACCCAGTACTTC.

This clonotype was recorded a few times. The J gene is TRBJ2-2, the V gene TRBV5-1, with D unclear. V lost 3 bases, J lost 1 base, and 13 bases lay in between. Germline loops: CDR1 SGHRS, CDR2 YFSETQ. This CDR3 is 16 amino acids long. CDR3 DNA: TGCGCCAGCAGCTCCGACCCCGCCGTGAACACCGGGGAGCTGTTTTTT. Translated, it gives CASSSDPAVNTGELFF.

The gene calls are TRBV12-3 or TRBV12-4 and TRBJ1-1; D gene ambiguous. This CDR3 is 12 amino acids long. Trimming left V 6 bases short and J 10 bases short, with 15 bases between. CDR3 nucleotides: TGTGCCAGCAGAGTCATCCCGGAGGGAGCTTTCTTT. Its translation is CASRVIPEGAFF.

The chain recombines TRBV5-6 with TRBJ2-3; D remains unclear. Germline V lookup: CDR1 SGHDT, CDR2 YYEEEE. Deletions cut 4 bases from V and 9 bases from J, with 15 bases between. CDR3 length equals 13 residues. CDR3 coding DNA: TGTGCCAGCAGCAGGACCGGCTCGGAGACGCAGTATTTT. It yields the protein CASSRTGSETQYF.